These 24 T cell receptor beta chains came from one sample sequenced in a study of metastatic and nonmetastatic thyroid tumors. TCRdb re-processed the PCR reads through MiXCR. The sample contains about 93,000 clones, over 9.5% of which appear only once. Ahead of thyroid surgery, no patient had received treatment of any kind. Sequences were obtained from blood. The receptor source for this set is a female donor with papillary thyroid cancer or a benign thyroid nodule (not recorded which). Some clones in this sample may be carry-over from other donors' samples.

This clone showed up many times. A read error is possible here, since a much larger clone lies one base away. Since no conserved phenylalanine or tryptophan closes the CDR3, a read error is the likely cause. CDR3 protein: CASSLTFYEQYS. The CDR3 bases are TGTGCCAGCAGCTTGACCTTCTACGAGCAGTACTCC. V is TRBV7-2 and J is TRBJ2-7, with D unclear. Germline CDR1 and CDR2: SGHTA and FQGNSA. The CDR3 has 12 amino acids. V lost 3 bases to trimming and J lost 3 bases, with 6 bases between them.

This clone has a count of ten or more. This rearrangement joins TRBV5-1 to TRBJ1-6; D is possibly TRBD1 (5 bases). In germline, CDR1 is SGHRS, CDR2 YFSETQ. With 4 bases removed from V and 5 bases from J, the gap between germline ends came to 13 bases. This CDR3 comprises 15 residues. The CDR3 loop reads CASSLTPGHNSPLHF. CDR3 DNA: TGCGCCAGCAGCCTCACTCCGGGACATAATTCACCCCTCCACTTT.

This clone came up many times. A much larger clone lies one base from this, so it may be a read error. Other DNA sequences in the same sample also yield this CDR3. This chain uses TRBV28 with TRBJ1-6; D is perhaps TRBD1 (5 bases). V shed 6 bases and J shed 11 bases, with 23 bases lying between them. CDR1 and CDR2 (germline): MDHEN, SYDVKM. The CDR3 sequence is 16 residues long. In nucleotides, the CDR3 is TGTGCCAGCAGCAAAACCGGGACCGGCCTCGCGACACCCCTCCACTTT. Its translation is CASSKTGTGLATPLHF.

This clone was counted many times. The gene calls are TRBV25-1 and TRBJ1-2, with D perhaps TRBD1 (5 bases). V dropped 5 bases and J dropped 1 base, with 20 bases sitting between them. Germline CDR1 is MGHDK and CDR2 is SYGVNS. The CDR3 totals 17 residues. The CDR3 DNA is TGTGCCAGCAGTCCTGCTAGGGGAGGGCCTCTTAACTATGGCTACACCTTC. Residues: CASSPARGGPLNYGYTF.

With regard to this clone: This sequence may be a read error, since a much larger clone differs from it by one base. The chain employs TRBV2 and TRBJ2-1, with D possibly matching TRBD2 (6 bases). Germline assignment: CDR1 SNHLY and CDR2 FYNNEI. CDR3 length: 14 amino acids. Trimming took off 8 bases at V and 9 bases at J, with 20 bases between the two ends. The CDR3 sequence is CASAREEGYGEQFF. The CDR3 nucleotides read TGTGCCAGCGCCCGAGAGGAGGGTTACGGTGAGCAGTTCTTC.

The CDR3 DNA reads TGCGCCAGCAGGATAGTAGCGGGAGGCACCGGGGAGCTGTTTTTT. It translates to CASRIVAGGTGELFF. V and J are TRBV5-1 and TRBJ2-2; 10 nucleotides agree with TRBD2. CDR3 length: 15 residues. Trimming removed 5 bases from V and 4 bases from J; junction bases left unmatched: 5. The germline gives CDR1 SGHRS, CDR2 YFSETQ.

This clone occurred a few times. A much larger clone sits a single nucleotide away, making a read error possible. J is TRBJ2-2 and V is TRBV28; D is unclear. Trimming cost V 7 bases and J 6 bases, with 12 bases left between them. Germline CDR1 reads MDHEN; CDR2 reads SYDVKM. The CDR3 sequence is 13 residues long. The CDR3 protein is CASTHSRAGELFF. CDR3 DNA sequence: TGTGCCAGCACGCACTCGAGAGCCGGGGAGCTGTTTTTT.

This clone was recorded at least ten times. This chain links TRBV6-1 with TRBJ1-2; D gene uncertain. Germline CDR1 and CDR2: MNHNS and SASEGT. V shed 7 bases and J shed 5 bases, with 11 bases lying between them. The CDR3 is 12 residues long. CDR3 loop: CASTPTAYGYTF. CDR3 nucleotide sequence: TGTGCCAGCACTCCGACGGCTTATGGCTACACCTTC.

This clone showed up many times. This rearrangement joins TRBV28 to TRBJ1-2, with D possibly being TRBD1 (5 bases). V lost 8 bases and J 5 bases, leaving 9 bases between the germline ends. The CDR3 runs 11 residues. Per germline, CDR1 MDHEN and CDR2 SYDVKM. This CDR3 reads CASGGLYGYTF. CDR3 DNA: TGTGCCAGCGGGGGATTGTATGGCTACACCTTC.

In its sample, this clone was seen many times. This chain connects TRBV6-2 or TRBV6-3 to TRBJ1-5; D is unresolved. V lost 5 bases to trimming and J lost 3 bases, with 17 bases between them. The CDR3 length is 16 residues. Germline V gene sequence: CDR1 MNHEY, CDR2 SVGEGT. The CDR3 sequence: CASSDENRAPNQPQHF. The CDR3 DNA reads as TGTGCCAGCAGTGACGAGAACCGGGCCCCCAATCAGCCCCAGCATTTT.

This clone came up many times. Other DNA variants within this sample encode the same CDR3. V usage is TRBV19 and J usage is TRBJ1-2; D uncertain. Per the germline V gene, CDR1 is LNHDA and CDR2 is SQIVND (reference sequence). V shed 10 bases and J shed 6 bases, with 18 bases lying between them. The CDR3 spans 13 residues. The CDR3 reads CATSREGWDGYTF. The CDR3 DNA is TGTGCCACCAGTAGGGAAGGGTGGGATGGCTACACCTTC.

This clone was counted many times. The V gene is TRBV6-2 or TRBV6-3, the J gene TRBJ2-1; D uncertain. Germline assignment: CDR1 MNHEY and CDR2 SVGEGT. V was shortened by 5 bases and J by 6 bases, with 11 bases between the two germline ends. The CDR3 sequence is 13 residues long. The CDR3 protein is CASSSGPLNEQFF. Written as DNA, the CDR3 is TGTGCCAGCAGTAGTGGCCCTCTCAATGAGCAGTTCTTC.

This clone was found many times. The gene calls are TRBV6-1 and TRBJ1-5; 8 nucleotides match TRBD1. From germline, CDR1 is MNHNS and CDR2 SASEGT. Trimming at V came to 5 bases and at J to 4 bases, leaving 10 bases not matched to a gene. CDR3 length equals 16 residues. The CDR3 DNA reads TGTGCCAGCAGTCCGGGGGGGACAGGATCTAATCAGCCCCAGCATTTT. This translates into CASSPGGTGSNQPQHF.

The table lists this clone with a few counts. This chain uses TRBV5-1 with TRBJ1-2, with TRBD1 as a possible D gene (5 bases). The V end was cut by 4 bases, the J end by 4 bases, with 8 bases between. Looked up from germline, CDR1 is SGHRS and CDR2 is YFSETQ. This CDR3 spans 12 amino acids. CDR3 in DNA: TGCGCCAGCAGCGGGGCAGGCTATGGCTACACCTTC. Translation gives CASSGAGYGYTF.

Worth noting for this clone: A much larger clone differs from this one at a single base, so this may be a read error. This chain connects TRBV5-1 to TRBJ2-5; 7 bases align to TRBD2. CDR3 size: 17 residues. With 1 base clipped from V and 0 bases from J, the junction kept 9 bases outside the gene matches. Germline CDR1 is SGHRS and CDR2 is YFSETQ. This chain's CDR3 is CASSLSEGRGYQETQYF. The CDR3 DNA is TGCGCCAGCAGCTTGTCGGAGGGGCGGGGGTACCAAGAGACCCAGTACTTC.

J is TRBJ1-2 and V is TRBV6-5; maybe TRBD1 (5 bases). Per the germline V gene, CDR1 is MNHEY and CDR2 is SVGAGI. The CDR3 totals 18 residues. Trimming stripped 7 bases from V and 3 bases from J, with 27 bases between. This CDR3 is CASTGRGAWELAYYGYTF. In DNA form, the CDR3 reads TGTGCCAGCACGGGTCGAGGGGCATGGGAGCTGGCTTACTATGGCTACACCTTC.

In its sample, this clone was seen many times. The V call is TRBV27, the J call TRBJ2-1; TRBD1 matches at 7 bases. This CDR3 has 15 amino acids. V shed 5 bases and J 2 bases; nucleotides not matched to a gene: 6. Germline V gene data show CDR1 as MNHEY and CDR2 as SMNVEV (reference sequence). The CDR3 nucleotides read TGTGCCAGCAGTCAGGGACAGAGCACCTACAATGAGCAGTTCTTC. Its translation is CASSQGQSTYNEQFF.

In regard to this clone: The junction departs from germline at one end; a sequencing error may be responsible. The chain joins TRBV5-6 to TRBJ1-2; D is unclear. Germline V gene data show CDR1 as SGHDT and CDR2 as YYEEEE. This CDR3 has 12 amino acids. The CDR3 here is CASNLSGYGYTF. The CDR3 DNA reads TGTGCCAGCAACTTGAGTGGGTACGGCTACACCTTC.

This clone was observed at least ten times. The chain recombines TRBV5-6 with TRBJ2-6; tentative D call: TRBD1 (5 bases). V lost 3 bases to trimming and J lost 0 bases, with 13 bases between them. The CDR3 extends over 17 amino acids. Germline-derived CDR1 and CDR2 are SGHDT and YYEEEE. The CDR3 DNA is TGTGCCAGCAGCTCGGTCTCCAGGGACTCTGGGGCCAACGTCCTGACTTTC. Translated, it gives CASSSVSRDSGANVLTF. The full variable domain, rest sourced from reference TRBV5-6 and TRBJ2-6, is DAGVTQSPTHLIKTRGQQVTLRCSPKSGHDTVSWYQQALGQGPQFIFQYYEEEERQRGNFPDRFSGHQFPNYSSELNVNALLLGDSALYLCASSSVSRDSGANVLTFGAGSRLTVL.

The sample holds many counts of this clone. CDR3: CASSMRGAYEQYF. CDR3 coding DNA: TGTGCCAGTAGTATGAGAGGGGCCTACGAGCAGTACTTC. This chain joins TRBV19 and TRBJ2-7; D could derive from TRBD1 or TRBD2 (5 bases each). CDR1 and CDR2 from the germline V gene are LNHDA and SQIVND (reference sequence). CDR3 length: 13 amino acids. V was shortened by 3 bases and J by 2 bases, with 8 bases between the two germline ends.

This clone was seen many times. A junction end diverges from the germline sequence, so it may reflect a read error. This sample also contains other DNA sequences that code for the same CDR3. The V and J genes are TRBV11-2 and TRBJ2-7; TRBD1 aligns across 9 bases. The CDR3 spans 16 residues. CDR1 SGHAT and CDR2 FQNNGV come from the germline V gene. CDR3 in amino acids: CASSLRPGTGSSEQYF. CDR3 bases: TGTGCCAGCAGCTTACGACCCGGGACAGGGTCCTCCGAGCAGTACTTC.

This clone showed up many times. The chain is built from TRBV6-1 and TRBJ1-6; D possibly corresponds to TRBD1 (6 bases). Trimming shortened V by 5 bases and J by 5 bases, and 7 bases separated the two germline ends. CDR1 is MNHNS and CDR2 is SASEGT in the germline V gene. CDR3 length: 13 residues. DNA of the CDR3: TGTGCCAGCAGTACAGGGCATAATTCACCCCTCCACTTT. As protein: CASSTGHNSPLHF.

This clone was found many times. V usage is TRBV5-1 and J usage is TRBJ2-1, with 10 bases identical to TRBD2. Germline assignment: CDR1 SGHRS and CDR2 YFSETQ. V shed 1 base, J shed 3 bases, and the junction held 10 bases outside the gene matches. This CDR3 has 18 residues. The CDR3 DNA reads TGCGCCAGCAGCTTGCAAATCCGGACTAGCGGAGTCTACAATGAGCAGTTCTTC. It yields the protein CASSLQIRTSGVYNEQFF.

This clone was counted at least ten times. V gene TRBV6-1 combines with J gene TRBJ2-6; D not certain. Trimming removed 7 bases at V and 0 bases at J, with 13 bases between. Germline V CDR1 and CDR2: MNHNS, SASEGT. The CDR3 runs to 16 residues. The chain's CDR3 is CASTQRMGSGANVLTF. The CDR3 coding sequence is TGTGCCAGCACCCAAAGGATGGGCTCTGGGGCCAACGTCCTGACTTTC.